This TCR beta chain originates from a study of liver allograft versus peripheral blood T cells. Background on the study: Blood and transplanted-liver T cell receptor repertoires from recipients were compared.

V trimming: 9 bases; J trimming: 0 bases; junction bases outside the gene matches: 2. CDR3 length: 13 amino acids. CDR1 and CDR2 (germline): SGHNT, YYREEE (reference sequence). From the reads, TCRdb called clonotypes with MiXCR, one entry per CDR3 protein. This table has some 1,300 distinct CDR3 sequences, 15% to 20% appearing once. In its sample, this clonotype is medium-sized. The target antigen is unknown. Whole-study results and caveats: Intra-allograft T cell receptor repertoires in the liver reportedly differed from peripheral blood repertoires.

This TCR was recovered from a human patient who had a liver transplant. Some T cells may be the graft donor's. The V gene is TRBV5-4, the J gene TRBJ2-1, with 8 bases that match TRBD2. Here the CDR3 DNA reads TGTGCCACGCGGGGGGACTCCTACAATGAGCAGTTCTTC. This gives the protein CATRGDSYNEQFF.